These T cell receptor beta chains were read from a single sample in a study of cytomegalovirus exposure and HLA in healthy donors. Sequencing was performed with immunoSEQ multiplex PCR; in TCRdb, only in-frame clones are kept and a portion is missing. This sample yields roughly 100,000 clones, of which about 60% are seen a single time; 4% to 5.5% belongs to the top ten. The sequencing sample was made of PBMCs. Every receptor here comes from a human donor in good health. Each CDR3 is given with its conserved first and last residue. Fields, in order: V gene, D gene, clone size, J gene, CDR3 DNA, CDR3 protein. The D gene is left open where the match is weak. Size values are once, few and many counts, or a class for expanded clones, and some rows have none.

TRBV9	NA	few	TRBJ1-1	TGTGCCAGCAGCGGCGGGGAGAACACTGAAGCTTTCTTT	CASSGGENTEAFF
TRBV6-5	TRBD2	few	TRBJ2-1	TGTGCCAGCAGGGGACTAGGGGTATCCTACAATGAGCAGTTCTTC	CASRGLGVSYNEQFF
TRBV27	TRBD2	NA	TRBJ2-1	TGTGCCAGCAGTGTAACTAGCGGAAGCTCCTACAATGAGCAGTTCTTC	CASSVTSGSSYNEQFF
TRBV28	TRBD2	NA	TRBJ2-7	TGTGCCAGCAGTTCACCGGGAGGGAGGGCCCCCTACGAGCAGTACTTC	CASSSPGGRAPYEQYF
TRBV19	NA	few	TRBJ2-7	TGTGCCAGTAGTGCGGGAAGAGGGGTCGAGCAGTACTTC	CASSAGRGVEQYF
TRBV15	NA	NA	TRBJ2-1	TGTGCCACCAGCAGAGATCGGTTTAGCGGCCACAATGAGCAGTTCTTC	CATSRDRFSGHNEQFF
TRBV10-2	TRBD2	NA	TRBJ2-1	TGCGCCAGCACCTACAGCGGGAATTTCTACAATGAGCAGTTCTTC	CASTYSGNFYNEQFF
TRBV7-2	NA	few	TRBJ1-5	TGTGCCAGCAGCTTAAAGGCCGACACGTATCAGCCCCAGCATTTT	CASSLKADTYQPQHF
TRBV19	TRBD2	NA	TRBJ2-7	TGTGCCAGTAGCTTTGGGGCTAGCGGGAGTTACGAGCAGTACTTC	CASSFGASGSYEQYF
TRBV5-1	NA	NA	TRBJ1-5	TGCGCCAGCAGCTTGACAGGGAATAGCAATCAGCCCCAGCATTTT	CASSLTGNSNQPQHF
TRBV20-1	NA	NA	TRBJ2-5	TGCAGTGCCGTTCAGTCAGAGACCCAGTACTTC	CSAVQSETQYF
TRBV5-1	NA	few	TRBJ1-4	TGCGCCAGCAGGGGGCTTGAGGTTGAAAAACTGTTTTTT	CASRGLEVEKLFF
TRBV15	TRBD1	NA	TRBJ2-2	TGTGCCACCAGCAGGAGACAGGGGGCGATTTCCACCGGGGAGCTGTTTTTT	CATSRRQGAISTGELFF
TRBV27	NA	NA	TRBJ2-1	TGTGCCAGCAGTTTCAGCGGATTGTTCATGAATGAGCAGTTCTTC	CASSFSGLFMNEQFF
TRBV27	TRBD2	NA	TRBJ2-3	TGTGCCAGCAGTTTATTTTTCGGACTAGCGGGAACAGATACGCAGTATTTT	CASSLFFGLAGTDTQYF
TRBV30	TRBD1	NA	TRBJ2-7	TGTGCCTGGGAATCAACAGGGGGCGCATCCGAGCAGTACTTC	CAWESTGGASEQYF
TRBV5-4	TRBD1	NA	TRBJ2-3	TGTGCCAGCAGCACCCCTCGACAGGGCCTCCCAGATACGCAGTATTTT	CASSTPRQGLPDTQYF
TRBV7-9	TRBD1	NA	TRBJ1-1	TGTGCCAGCAGCTTAGAGGGGTCAGGGGGCACTGAAGCTTTCTTT	CASSLEGSGGTEAFF
TRBV29-1	TRBD1	NA	TRBJ2-3	TGCAGCGTTGAAGGGACAGGGAATTCTTTAGACACGCAGTATTTT	CSVEGTGNSLDTQYF
TRBV6-1	NA	NA	TRBJ1-4	TGTGCCAGCACGAACAGACCTAATGAAAAACTGTTTTTT	CASTNRPNEKLFF
TRBV27	TRBD2	NA	TRBJ2-1	TGTGCCAGCAGTCTAGCGGGAGGACCCTACAATGAGCAGTTCTTC	CASSLAGGPYNEQFF
TRBV7-8	TRBD2	NA	TRBJ2-1	TGTGCCAGCACATCACAGGGGGGACTAGCGGAGTACAATGAGCAGTTCTTC	CASTSQGGLAEYNEQFF
TRBV2	NA	NA	TRBJ2-3	TGTGCCAGCAGTGAAGACTCAAACACAGATACGCAGTATTTT	CASSEDSNTDTQYF
TRBV11-2	NA	NA	TRBJ2-7	TGTGCCAGCAGCTCAACTTCAAGGAGTACCTTACCCGAGCAGTACTTC	CASSSTSRSTLPEQYF
TRBV5-6	NA	few	TRBJ2-2	TGTGCCAGCAGCTCAAGGTGGGGGGGGCGGTCGAACACCGGGGAGCTGTTTTTT	CASSSRWGGRSNTGELFF
TRBV5-6	TRBD1	few	TRBJ2-5	TGTGCCAGCAGCTTATTTGACAGGGTACAAGAGACCCAGTACTTC	CASSLFDRVQETQYF
TRBV6-6	NA	few	TRBJ2-7	TGTGCCAGCAGGAATCCCGGGGCCAGGGGACGTTACGAGCAGTACTTC	CASRNPGARGRYEQYF
TRBV28	NA	once	TRBJ2-1	TGTGCCAGCACCCGTTCCTATGAGCAGTTCTTC	CASTRSYEQFF
TRBV28	TRBD1	NA	TRBJ1-2	TGTGCCAGCAGCTGGACAGGGTATGGCTACACCTTC	CASSWTGYGYTF
TRBV6-7	NA	NA	TRBJ1-5	TGTGCCAGCAGTACCCCCGGGGGGACCCAGCATTTT	CASSTPGGTQHF
TRBV7-9	NA	NA	TRBJ2-3	TGTGCCAGCAGCTATGGGACTTTTGCAGATACGCAGTATTTT	CASSYGTFADTQYF
TRBV5-1	NA	NA	TRBJ2-2	TGCGCCAGCAGCCAAAACCCTACTCCCGGGGAGCTGTTTTTT	CASSQNPTPGELFF